This T cell receptor beta chain was recovered during a study of monozygotic twins with inflammatory bowel disease. General observations from the study: Varied immunosuppressive treatments among patients may have increased repertoire variability. Repertoire similarity did not separate concordant from discordant twins, possibly from limited power. Especially where disease activity was present, IBD patients had fewer clonotypes in common with others than healthy twins did.

Concerning this clonotype itself: Its antigen is still unknown.

TCRdb reprocessed the 5' RACE reads and reports one entry per CDR3 protein, with no DNA. Seen in this sample are 150,000 or so distinct CDR3 sequences; the ten most common clones hold over 1%. Germline CDR1 is LNHNV and CDR2 is YYDKDF (reference sequence). The CDR3 runs to 13 residues. The chain combines TRBV15 with TRBJ2-1. Sequencing used blood. This sequence was found in a human donor with ulcerative colitis or Crohn's disease, or a healthy co-twin of an affected twin (not recorded which). The CDR3 is CATSPRLYNEQFF.